Included here is one TCR beta chain sequence, with context. TCRdb independently ran MiXCR on the RT-PCR reads; one entry per CDR3 protein. The sample shows almost 700,000 distinct CDR3 sequences, more than 13% of them seen only once. The receptor was derived from a female donor in good health, serving as a healthy control. Sequences were obtained from memory CD4+ T cells from blood.

The CDR3 DNA follows: TGTGCCAGCAGTTACAGCTTCGTAGCGGGGAGCTCCTACGAGCAGTACTTC. Encoded protein: CASSYSFVAGSSYEQYF. The chain links TRBV6-5 to TRBJ2-7; 8 bases agree with TRBD2. Trimming at V came to 2 bases and at J to 0 bases, leaving 9 bases not matched to a gene. CDR1 is MNHEY and CDR2 is SVGAGI in the germline V gene. The CDR3 contains 17 residues.